The T cell receptor beta chain under discussion was sequenced for a study of OX40 agonist ivuxolimab in advanced cancers. Study-wide context: Three patients showed partial responses: one hepatocellular carcinoma and two cutaneous melanoma cases.

Data came from immunoSEQ multiplex PCR; TCRdb stores just in-frame clones and leaves some out. Counted here are about 90,000 clones, roughly 93% occurring once; the ten biggest clones make up more than 0.25%. Per the germline V gene, CDR1 is SGHTA and CDR2 is FQGNSA. The CDR3 loop spans 15 amino acids. Unmatched junction bases numbered 6, after V lost 2 bases and J lost 5 bases. Sequenced material: CD4+ or CD8+ T cells sorted from blood, taken in a trial of the OX40 agonist ivuxolimab. The rearrangement joins TRBV7-2 to TRBJ2-3; 8 bases align to TRBD2. The clonotype comes from an adult with an advanced solid tumor such as melanoma, head and neck, liver or kidney cancer. Here the CDR3 DNA reads TGTGCCAGCAGCTTACAAACGGGAGGGCTAGATACGCAGTATTTT. This encodes CASSLQTGGLDTQYF.